This T cell receptor beta chain was sequenced during a study of CD8+CD57+ T cells in acquired aplastic anemia. As for the study in general: Mean DNA quantity obtained from sorted CD4+ and CD8+ cells was 2.5 to 4 ug.

The V end lost 3 bases, the J end lost 1 base, and 7 bases lay between the germline ends. This CDR3 is built from 14 residues. Per germline, CDR1 MGHDK and CDR2 SYGVNS. Genomic DNA provided the template from which TCR beta VDJ and CDR3 profiles were obtained. TCRdb reprocessed the reads with MiXCR, giving one entry per CDR3 protein. The sample shows around 33,000 distinct CDR3 sequences, approximately 73% of them seen only once. With respect to this clonotype: Its matching antigen is unknown.

Points from the study as a whole: About 30 was the count of CD8+ CDR3 sequences that patients shared with controls.

The TCR comes from a human donor in good health, serving as a control. Source material: sorted CD4+, CD8+, or CD8+CD57+ T cells (not recorded which) from PBMCs. The chain uses TRBV25-1 and TRBJ2-1; D not resolved. In nucleotides, the CDR3 is TGTGCCAGCAGTGAGGCTGGTTCCTACAATGAGCAGTTCTTC. This sequence encodes CASSEAGSYNEQFF.